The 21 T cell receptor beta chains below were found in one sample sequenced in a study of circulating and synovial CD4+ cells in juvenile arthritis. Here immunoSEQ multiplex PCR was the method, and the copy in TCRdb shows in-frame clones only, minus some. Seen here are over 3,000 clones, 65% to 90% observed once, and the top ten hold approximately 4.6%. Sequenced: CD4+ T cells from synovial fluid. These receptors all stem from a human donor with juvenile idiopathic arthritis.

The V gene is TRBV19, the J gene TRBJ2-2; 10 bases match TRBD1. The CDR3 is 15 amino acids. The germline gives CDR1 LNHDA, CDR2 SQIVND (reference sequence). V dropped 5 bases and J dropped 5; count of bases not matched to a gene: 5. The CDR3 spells CASSAGTGETGELFF. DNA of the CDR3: TGTGCCAGTAGTGCCGGGACAGGGGAAACCGGGGAGCTGTTTTTT.

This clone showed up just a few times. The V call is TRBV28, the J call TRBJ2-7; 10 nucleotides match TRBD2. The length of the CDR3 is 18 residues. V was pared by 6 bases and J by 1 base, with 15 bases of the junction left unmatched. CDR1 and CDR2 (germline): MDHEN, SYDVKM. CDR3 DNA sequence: TGTGCCAGCAGCTCCGAAAGGACTAGCGGAGGCCCTTCCTACGAGCAGTACTTC. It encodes CASSSERTSGGPSYEQYF.

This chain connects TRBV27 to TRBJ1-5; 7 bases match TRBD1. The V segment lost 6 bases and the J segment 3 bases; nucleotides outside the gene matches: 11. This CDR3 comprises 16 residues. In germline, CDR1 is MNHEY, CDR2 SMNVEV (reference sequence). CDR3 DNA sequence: TGTGCCAGCAGACCTCGGGAGGGGGCGAACAATCAGCCCCAGCATTTT. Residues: CASRPREGANNQPQHF.

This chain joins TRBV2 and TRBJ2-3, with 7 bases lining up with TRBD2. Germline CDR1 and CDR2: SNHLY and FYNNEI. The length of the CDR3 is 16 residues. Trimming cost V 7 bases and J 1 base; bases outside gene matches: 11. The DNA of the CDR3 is TGTGCCAGCAACGGCGGGGGTTCGATTGGCACAGATACGCAGTATTTT. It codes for CASNGGGSIGTDTQYF.

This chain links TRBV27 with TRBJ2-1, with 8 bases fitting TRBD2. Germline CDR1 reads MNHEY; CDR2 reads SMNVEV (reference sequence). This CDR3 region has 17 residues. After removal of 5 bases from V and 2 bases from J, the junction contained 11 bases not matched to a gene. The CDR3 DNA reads TGTGCCAGCAGTCCAGAGCCCGGGACTAGAGCCTACAATGAGCAGTTCTTC. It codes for CASSPEPGTRAYNEQFF.

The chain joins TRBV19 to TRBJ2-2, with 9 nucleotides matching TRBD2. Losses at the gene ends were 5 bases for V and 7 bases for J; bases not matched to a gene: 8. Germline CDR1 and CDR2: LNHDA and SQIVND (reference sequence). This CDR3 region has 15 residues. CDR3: CASSGGGAPGGELFF. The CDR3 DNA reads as TGTGCCAGTAGTGGCGGGGGGGCCCCGGGCGGGGAGCTGTTTTTT. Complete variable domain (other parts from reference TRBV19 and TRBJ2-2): DGGITQSPKYLFRKEGQNVTLSCEQNLNHDAMYWYRQDPGQGLRLIYYSQIVNDFQKGDIAEGYSVSREKKESFPLTVTSAQKNPTAFYLCASSGGGAPGGELFFGEGSRLTVL.

CDR3 sequence reads: CASSPESQGTGNTIYF. The CDR3 region has the DNA TGTGCCAGCTCACCCGAGTCACAGGGGACTGGAAACACCATATATTTT. The chain couples TRBV18 to TRBJ1-3, with TRBD1 matching over 7 bases. Germline V gene sequence: CDR1 KGHSH, CDR2 LQKENI. This CDR3 comprises 16 residues. The junction had 7 bases not matched to a gene; V was cut back by 3 bases and J by 2 bases.

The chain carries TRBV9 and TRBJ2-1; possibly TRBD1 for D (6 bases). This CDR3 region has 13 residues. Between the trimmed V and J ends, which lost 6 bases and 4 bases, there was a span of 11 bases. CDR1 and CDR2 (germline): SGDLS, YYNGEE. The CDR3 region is CASNKDSYNEQFF. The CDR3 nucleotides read TGTGCCAGCAACAAGGACAGTTACAATGAGCAGTTCTTC.

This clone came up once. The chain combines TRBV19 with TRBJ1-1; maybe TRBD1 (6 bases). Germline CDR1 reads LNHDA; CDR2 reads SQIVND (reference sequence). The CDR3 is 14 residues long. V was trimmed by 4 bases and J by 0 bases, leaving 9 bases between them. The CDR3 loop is CASSRTEMNTEAFF. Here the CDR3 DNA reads TGTGCCAGTAGTAGGACAGAGATGAACACTGAAGCTTTCTTT.

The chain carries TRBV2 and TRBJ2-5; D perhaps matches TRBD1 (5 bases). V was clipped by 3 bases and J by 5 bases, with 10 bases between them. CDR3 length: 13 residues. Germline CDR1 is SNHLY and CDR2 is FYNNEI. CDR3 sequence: CASSDRKGETQYF. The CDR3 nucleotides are TGTGCCAGCAGTGACCGGAAGGGGGAGACCCAGTACTTC.

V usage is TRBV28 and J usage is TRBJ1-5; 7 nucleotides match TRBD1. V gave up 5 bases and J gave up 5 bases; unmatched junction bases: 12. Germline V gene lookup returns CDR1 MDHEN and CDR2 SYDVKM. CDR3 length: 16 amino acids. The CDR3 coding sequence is TGTGCCAGCAGTCCTAAGACAGGGAGTGGCCATCAGCCCCAGCATTTT. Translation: CASSPKTGSGHQPQHF. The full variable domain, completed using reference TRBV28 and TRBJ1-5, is DVKVTQSSRYLVKRTGEKVFLECVQDMDHENMFWYRQDPGLGLRLIYFSYDVKMKEKGDIPEGYSVSREKKERFSLILESASTNQTSMYLCASSPKTGSGHQPQHFGDGTRLSIL.

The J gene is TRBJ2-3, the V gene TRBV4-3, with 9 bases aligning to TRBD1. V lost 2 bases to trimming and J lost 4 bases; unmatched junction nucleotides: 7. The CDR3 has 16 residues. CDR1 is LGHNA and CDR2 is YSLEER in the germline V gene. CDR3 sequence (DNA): TGCGCCAGCAGCCAACGCACAGGGGGCATGGCAGATACGCAGTATTTT. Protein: CASSQRTGGMADTQYF.

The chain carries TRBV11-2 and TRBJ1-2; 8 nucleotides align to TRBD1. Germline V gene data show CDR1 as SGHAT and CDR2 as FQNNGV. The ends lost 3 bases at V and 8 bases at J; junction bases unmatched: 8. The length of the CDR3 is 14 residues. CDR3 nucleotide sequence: TGTGCCAGCAGCTTTACCCAGGGGGCGGGAGGCTACACCTTC. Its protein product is CASSFTQGAGGYTF. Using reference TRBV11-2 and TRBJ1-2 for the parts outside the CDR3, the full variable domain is EAGVAQSPRYKIIEKRQSVAFWCNPISGHATLYWYQQILGQGPKLLIQFQNNGVVDDSQLPKDRFSAERLKGVDSTLKIQPAKLEDSAVYLCASSFTQGAGGYTFGSGTRLTVV.

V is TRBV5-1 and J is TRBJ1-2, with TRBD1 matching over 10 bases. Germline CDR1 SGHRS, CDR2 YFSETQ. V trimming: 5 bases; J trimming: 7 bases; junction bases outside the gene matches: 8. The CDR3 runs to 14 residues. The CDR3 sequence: CASSPGTGVGGYTF. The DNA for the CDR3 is TGCGCCAGCAGTCCCGGGACAGGGGTTGGTGGCTACACCTTC.

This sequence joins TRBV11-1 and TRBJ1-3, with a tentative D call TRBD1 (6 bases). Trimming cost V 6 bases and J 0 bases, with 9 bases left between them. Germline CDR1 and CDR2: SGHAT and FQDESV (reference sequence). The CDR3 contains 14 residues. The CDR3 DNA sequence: TGTGCCAGCAGTACAGGGTCCTCTGGAAACACCATATATTTT. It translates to CASSTGSSGNTIYF.

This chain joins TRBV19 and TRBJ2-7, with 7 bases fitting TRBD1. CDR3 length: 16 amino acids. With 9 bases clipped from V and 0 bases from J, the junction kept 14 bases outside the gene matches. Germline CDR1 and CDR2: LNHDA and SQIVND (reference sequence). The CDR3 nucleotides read TGTGCCAGCTCCCCGCGCAGGGGGTTATTCTCCTACGAGCAGTACTTC. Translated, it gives CASSPRRGLFSYEQYF.

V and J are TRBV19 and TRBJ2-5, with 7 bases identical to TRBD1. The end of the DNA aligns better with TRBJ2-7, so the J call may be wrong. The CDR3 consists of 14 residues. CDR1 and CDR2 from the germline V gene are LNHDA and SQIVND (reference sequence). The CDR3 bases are TGTGCCAGTAGTATCGTCAGGGACAGCGACGAGCAGTACTTC. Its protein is CASSIVRDSDEQYF.

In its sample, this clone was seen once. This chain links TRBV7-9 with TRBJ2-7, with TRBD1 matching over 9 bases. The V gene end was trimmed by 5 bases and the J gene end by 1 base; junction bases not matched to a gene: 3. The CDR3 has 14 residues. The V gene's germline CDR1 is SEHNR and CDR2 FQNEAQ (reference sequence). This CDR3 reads CASSPGTGSYEQYF. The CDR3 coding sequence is TGTGCCAGCAGCCCCGGGACAGGGTCCTACGAGCAGTACTTC.

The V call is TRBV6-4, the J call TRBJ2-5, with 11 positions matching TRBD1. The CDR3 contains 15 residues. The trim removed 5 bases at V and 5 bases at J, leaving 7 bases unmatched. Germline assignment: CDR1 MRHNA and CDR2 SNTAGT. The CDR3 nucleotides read TGTGCCAGCAGTTCCCGGGACAGGGGGAGGGAGACCCAGTACTTC. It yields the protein CASSSRDRGRETQYF.

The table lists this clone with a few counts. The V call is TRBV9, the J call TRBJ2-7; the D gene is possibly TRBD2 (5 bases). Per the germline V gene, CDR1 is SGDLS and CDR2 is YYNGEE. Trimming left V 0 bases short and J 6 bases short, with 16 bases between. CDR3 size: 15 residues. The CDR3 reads CASSVASEAGSEQYF. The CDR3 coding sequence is TGTGCCAGCAGCGTAGCGTCGGAGGCGGGCAGCGAGCAGTACTTC.

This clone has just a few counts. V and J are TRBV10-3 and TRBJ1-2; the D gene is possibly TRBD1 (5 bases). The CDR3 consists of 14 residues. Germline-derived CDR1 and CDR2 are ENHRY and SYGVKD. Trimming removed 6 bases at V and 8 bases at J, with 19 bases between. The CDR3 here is CAISAGRGGVGYTF. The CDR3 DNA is TGTGCCATCAGCGCCGGCCGGGGGGGTGTGGGCTACACCTTC.